This is a list of T cell receptor beta chains from one sample in a study of shared clonotypes between healthy human individuals. Method: immunoSEQ multiplex PCR; TCRdb's copy keeps in-frame clones and lacks some. Counted here are 1.4 million to 1.5 million clones, approximately 96% occurring once; the ten biggest clones make up 1% to 1.5%. Source material: naive CD4+ T cells sorted from blood. These receptors were obtained from a man aged 30-40 years in good health. The CDR3 runs from the conserved cysteine through the conserved F or W. D genes are given only for firm matches. Expanded clones are given a class, and other clones once, few, many or no size at all.

v_call clone_size d_call cdr3_aa
TRBV25-1 . . CASSADFYEQYF
TRBV7-8 . TRBD1 CASSAITGGYGYTF
TRBV6-1 . . CASSVLGENTGELFF
TRBV9 . TRBD2 CASSAGPGGAVELFF
TRBV10-3 . . CAISAQQDRLLNNEQFF
TRBV30 . . CAWSRGISYEQYF
TRBV5-1 . . CASSPPDSGANVLTF
TRBV6-1 . TRBD2 CASSEVPGLAGGPGGTDTQYF
TRBV7-2 . . CASSLEGDAGPGQPQHF
TRBV11-2 . . CASSLERETQYF
TRBV5-4 . . CASSSLFQETQYF
TRBV12-5 . . CASGLVRGSGNEQFF
TRBV7-2 . . CASSLERSNQPQHF
TRBV30 . . CAWKDRFWNTEAFF
TRBV7-8 . TRBD2 CASSLEAGVAYEQYF
TRBV7-2 . . CASSLGEQTGELFF
TRBV5-1 . . CASSLARESKAFF
TRBV9 . . CASSVRPQETQYF
TRBV10-3 . . CAIQEYNTEAFF
TRBV5-5 . . CASSLAVVGGYTF
TRBV5-1 once . CASRMGRGDLGTEAFF
TRBV28 . TRBD2 CASSSTLAGFSYNEQFF
TRBV4-3 . . CASSQDSVNYGYTF
TRBV28 . . CASLKWQSNQPQHF
TRBV2 . . CASSEAELPRRSEQFF
TRBV11-2 . TRBD2 CASSLSGSYEQYF
TRBV6-1 . . CASSEAGGRYF
TRBV9 . . CASSVGTPSGELFF
TRBV4-3 . TRBD2 CASSQDTGSGAGGSYEQYF
TRBV10-3 once TRBD1 CAISESRGDRNQPQHF
TRBV11-2 . . CASSPLKGRGVYEQYF
TRBV21-1 . . CASSPRDSYNEQFF
TRBV6-5 . . CASSTRGEQYF
TRBV7-7 . . CASSSSGRGGEETQYF
TRBV4-1 few . CASSQVGTYNEQFF
TRBV15 . TRBD1 CATSRVAQGAKKLFF
TRBV18 . . CASSPKLVNEKLFF
TRBV28 . . CASKDGDNTDTQYF
TRBV2 . TRBD1 CASSDRTGGNQPQHF
TRBV9 . . CASSTGGMMEGGELFF